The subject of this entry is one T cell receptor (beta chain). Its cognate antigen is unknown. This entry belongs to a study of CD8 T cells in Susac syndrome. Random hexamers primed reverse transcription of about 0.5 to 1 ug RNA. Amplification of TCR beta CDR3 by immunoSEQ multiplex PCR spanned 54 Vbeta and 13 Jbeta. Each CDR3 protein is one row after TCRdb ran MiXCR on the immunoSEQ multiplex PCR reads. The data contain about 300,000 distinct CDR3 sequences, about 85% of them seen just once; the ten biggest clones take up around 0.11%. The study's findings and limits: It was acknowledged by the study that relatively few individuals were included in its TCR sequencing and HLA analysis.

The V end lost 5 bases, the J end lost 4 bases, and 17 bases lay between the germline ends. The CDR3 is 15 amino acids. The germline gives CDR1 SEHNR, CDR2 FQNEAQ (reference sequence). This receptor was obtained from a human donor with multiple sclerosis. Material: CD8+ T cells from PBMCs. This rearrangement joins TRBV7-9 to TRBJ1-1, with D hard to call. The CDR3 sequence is CASSPIQQRGTEAFF. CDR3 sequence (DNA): TGTGCCAGCAGCCCGATACAGCAACGGGGCACTGAAGCTTTCTTT.